Included here is one T cell receptor (beta chain) sequence, with context. Its antigen is unidentified. V was shortened by 0 bases and J by 3 bases, with 11 bases between the two germline ends. CDR3 length: 15 amino acids. Per the germline V gene, CDR1 is SGHTA and CDR2 is FQGNSA. This specimen comes from a study of long-term antiretroviral therapy in people with HIV. General study results and limits: HIV repertoires had narrower CDR3 length ranges than controls. Before ART, certain clones expanded, and these dominated the repertoire at all time points.

The assay used was immunoSEQ (version v3.0), run at survey level. The table came from immunoSEQ multiplex PCR; TCRdb's copy has only in-frame clones and leaves some out. The sample has tens of thousands of clones; 86% are singletons. This chain connects TRBV7-2 to TRBJ1-2; D might be TRBD1 (6 bases). This receptor was identified in a woman aged 18-29 years with HIV. Specimen: unsorted PBMCs, collected just before starting antiretroviral therapy. This CDR3 is CASSLARGLDYGYTF. CDR3 DNA sequence: TGTGCCAGCAGCTTAGCCAGGGGTTTGGACTATGGCTACACCTTC.